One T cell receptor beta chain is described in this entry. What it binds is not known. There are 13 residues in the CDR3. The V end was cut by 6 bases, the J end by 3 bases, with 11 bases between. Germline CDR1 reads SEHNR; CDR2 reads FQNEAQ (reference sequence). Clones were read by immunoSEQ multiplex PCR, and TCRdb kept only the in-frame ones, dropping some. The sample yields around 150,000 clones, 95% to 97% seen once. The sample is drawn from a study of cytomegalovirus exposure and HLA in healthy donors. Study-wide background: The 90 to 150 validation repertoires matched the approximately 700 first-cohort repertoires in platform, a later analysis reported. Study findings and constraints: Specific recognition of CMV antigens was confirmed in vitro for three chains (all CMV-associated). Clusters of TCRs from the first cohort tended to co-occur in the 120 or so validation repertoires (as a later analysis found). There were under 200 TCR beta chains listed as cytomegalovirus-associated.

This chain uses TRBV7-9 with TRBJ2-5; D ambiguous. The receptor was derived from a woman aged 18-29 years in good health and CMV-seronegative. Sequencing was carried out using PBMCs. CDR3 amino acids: CASSRLGEETQYF. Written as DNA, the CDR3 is TGTGCCAGCAGTAGGTTAGGAGAAGAGACCCAGTACTTC.